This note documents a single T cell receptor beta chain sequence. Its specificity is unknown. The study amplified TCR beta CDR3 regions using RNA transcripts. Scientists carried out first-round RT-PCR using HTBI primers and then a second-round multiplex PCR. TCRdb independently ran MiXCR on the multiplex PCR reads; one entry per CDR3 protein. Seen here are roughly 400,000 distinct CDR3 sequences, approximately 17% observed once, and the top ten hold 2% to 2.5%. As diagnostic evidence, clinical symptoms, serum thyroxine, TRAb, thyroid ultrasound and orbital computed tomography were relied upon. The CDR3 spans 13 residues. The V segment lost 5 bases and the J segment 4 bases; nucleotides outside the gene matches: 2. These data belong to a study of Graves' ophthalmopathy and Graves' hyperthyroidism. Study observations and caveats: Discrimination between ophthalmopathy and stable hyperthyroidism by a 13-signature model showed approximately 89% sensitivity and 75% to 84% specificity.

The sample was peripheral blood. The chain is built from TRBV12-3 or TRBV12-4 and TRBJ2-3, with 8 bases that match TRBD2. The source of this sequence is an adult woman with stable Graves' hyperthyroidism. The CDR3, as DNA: TGTGCCAGCAGTCAGACTAGCGCAGATACGCAGTATTTT. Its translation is CASSQTSADTQYF.